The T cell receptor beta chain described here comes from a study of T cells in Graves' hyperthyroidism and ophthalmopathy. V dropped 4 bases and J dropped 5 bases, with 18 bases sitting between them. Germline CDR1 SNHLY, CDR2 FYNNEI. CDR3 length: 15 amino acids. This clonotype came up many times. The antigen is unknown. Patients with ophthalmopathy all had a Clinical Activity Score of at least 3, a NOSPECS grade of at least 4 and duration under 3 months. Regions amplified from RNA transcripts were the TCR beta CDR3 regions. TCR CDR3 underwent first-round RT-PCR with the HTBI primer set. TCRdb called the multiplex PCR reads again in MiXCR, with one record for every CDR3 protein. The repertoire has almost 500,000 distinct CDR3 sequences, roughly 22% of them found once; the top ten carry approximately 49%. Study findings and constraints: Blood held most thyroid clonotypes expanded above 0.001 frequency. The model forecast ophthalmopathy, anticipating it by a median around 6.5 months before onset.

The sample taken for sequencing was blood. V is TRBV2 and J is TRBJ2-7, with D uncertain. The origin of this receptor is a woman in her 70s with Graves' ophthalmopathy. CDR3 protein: CASSGSFGFFNEQYF. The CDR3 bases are TGTGCCAGCAGTGGTTCTTTCGGTTTCTTCAACGAGCAGTACTTC.